The clone carrying this T cell receptor beta chain was recorded a few times. This record belongs to a study of blood T cell repertoires in COVID-19. Original processing notes: Researchers report that nucleated cell counts were estimated from reference gene primer amplification. Repertoires were generated with immunoSEQ multiplex PCR, while TCRdb's copy carries only in-frame clones and drops some. The DNA was the basis for D and trimming; V, J and clone size are from that table. Here the sample spans about 400,000 clones, around 90% being singletons. Sequenced: peripheral blood. This TCR came from a human donor in a cohort sampled during active COVID-19.

CDR3 loop: CAGCREANTEAFF. The DNA of the CDR3 is TGTGCTGGATGCCGGGAGGCGAACACTGAAGCTTTCTTT. V and J are TRBV2 and TRBJ1-1, with D uncertain. CDR1 and CDR2 (germline): SNHLY, FYNNEI. The CDR3 is 13 amino acids.